The rows below give T cell receptor beta chains drawn from one sample of a study of cytomegalovirus exposure and HLA in healthy donors. Sequencing was performed with immunoSEQ multiplex PCR; in TCRdb, only in-frame clones are kept and a portion is missing. The sample carries 90,000 to 120,000 clones, about 75% recorded once. Sequencing was carried out using PBMCs. The receptors stem from a male donor in good health and CMV-seropositive. Each CDR3 is given with its conserved first and last residue. D genes are given only for firm matches. A clone size is listed for some rows: how often the clone was seen (once, few, many), or a class if it is expanded.

CDR3 protein: CASSELGAGTGTEAFF
CDR3 DNA: TGTGCCAGCAGTGAATTGGGGGCTGGTACGGGGACTGAAGCTTTCTTT
clone size: NA
D gene: NA
J gene: TRBJ1-1
V gene: TRBV2

CDR3 protein: CASSSRRGRGTQYF
CDR3 DNA: TGTGCCAGCAGTTCACGGAGGGGGCGCGGGACCCAGTACTTC
clone size: NA
D gene: NA
J gene: TRBJ2-5
V gene: TRBV28

CDR3 protein: CASSPTSGTDTQYF
CDR3 DNA: TGTGCCAGCAGCCCAACTAGCGGCACAGATACGCAGTATTTT
clone size: few
D gene: TRBD2
J gene: TRBJ2-3
V gene: TRBV6-4

CDR3 protein: CASSQDLVRRPQHF
CDR3 DNA: TGCGCCAGCAGCCAAGATCTAGTCCGGAGGCCCCAGCATTTT
clone size: once
D gene: NA
J gene: TRBJ1-5
V gene: TRBV4-1

CDR3 protein: CASSQDSPSGTGNTIYF
CDR3 DNA: TGCGCCAGCAGCCAAGACTCCCCAAGCGGGACTGGAAACACCATATATTTT
clone size: NA
D gene: NA
J gene: TRBJ1-3
V gene: TRBV4-3

CDR3 protein: CASSEAPGEGQPQHF
CDR3 DNA: TGTGCCAGCAGTGAAGCACCGGGGGAGGGTCAGCCCCAGCATTTT
clone size: NA
D gene: NA
J gene: TRBJ1-5
V gene: TRBV6-1

CDR3 protein: CASSYSSLDFEPQHF
CDR3 DNA: TGTGCCAGCAGTTACTCGTCTTTAGACTTCGAGCCCCAGCATTTT
clone size: NA
D gene: NA
J gene: TRBJ1-5
V gene: TRBV6-6

CDR3 protein: CASSLGLAGGGYDEEQYF
CDR3 DNA: TGCGCCAGCAGCTTGGGACTAGCGGGGGGGGGCTACGATGAGGAGCAGTACTTC
clone size: NA
D gene: TRBD2
J gene: TRBJ2-7
V gene: TRBV5-1

CDR3 protein: CASSVGTAMNTEAFF
CDR3 DNA: TGTGCCAGCAGCGTAGGGACAGCAATGAACACTGAAGCTTTCTTT
clone size: once
D gene: NA
J gene: TRBJ1-1
V gene: TRBV9

CDR3 protein: CASSSLVSSGNTIYF
CDR3 DNA: TGTGCCAGCAGCTCATTGGTGAGCTCTGGAAACACCATATATTTT
clone size: NA
D gene: NA
J gene: TRBJ1-3
V gene: TRBV11-2

CDR3 protein: CASRWGTAARETQYF
CDR3 DNA: TGTGCCAGCAGATGGGGGACAGCGGCCCGGGAGACCCAGTACTTC
clone size: once
D gene: TRBD1
J gene: TRBJ2-5
V gene: TRBV28

CDR3 protein: CASSYSGIRVDQPQHF
CDR3 DNA: TGTGCCAGCAGTTACTCGGGCATCAGGGTAGATCAGCCCCAGCATTTT
clone size: NA
D gene: NA
J gene: TRBJ1-5
V gene: TRBV6-7

CDR3 protein: CASSVRTGYYEQYF
CDR3 DNA: TGTGCCAGCAGTGTACGGACAGGATACTACGAGCAGTACTTC
clone size: NA
D gene: TRBD1
J gene: TRBJ2-7
V gene: TRBV2

CDR3 protein: CASSFSSGTDTQYF
CDR3 DNA: TGTGCCAGCAGCTTTTCTAGCGGAACAGATACGCAGTATTTT
clone size: NA
D gene: TRBD2
J gene: TRBJ2-3
V gene: TRBV7-2

CDR3 protein: CASSFQVWTEAFF
CDR3 DNA: TGTGCCAGCAGCTTCCAGGTTTGGACTGAAGCTTTCTTT
clone size: NA
D gene: NA
J gene: TRBJ1-1
V gene: TRBV11-3

CDR3 protein: CASSLGTANYEQYF
CDR3 DNA: TGTGCCAGCAGCTTAGGGACAGCCAACTACGAGCAGTACTTC
clone size: NA
D gene: TRBD1
J gene: TRBJ2-7
V gene: TRBV5-4

CDR3 protein: CASSAQGANTEAFF
CDR3 DNA: TGTGCCAGCAGCGCACAGGGGGCGAACACTGAAGCTTTCTTT
clone size: NA
D gene: TRBD1
J gene: TRBJ1-1
V gene: TRBV2

CDR3 protein: CASSPKTGIEEQYF
CDR3 DNA: TGTGCCAGCAGCCCGAAGACAGGGATCGAAGAGCAGTACTTC
clone size: NA
D gene: TRBD1
J gene: TRBJ2-7
V gene: TRBV7-8

CDR3 protein: CASSQPGQGGYEQYF
CDR3 DNA: TGCGCCAGCAGCCAACCGGGACAGGGGGGCTACGAGCAGTACTTC
clone size: few
D gene: TRBD1
J gene: TRBJ2-7
V gene: TRBV4-1

CDR3 protein: CAISSGTANTGELFF
CDR3 DNA: TGTGCCATCAGTTCCGGGACAGCGAACACCGGGGAGCTGTTTTTT
clone size: NA
D gene: TRBD1
J gene: TRBJ2-2
V gene: TRBV10-3

CDR3 protein: CASSQVPPRRGVETQYF
CDR3 DNA: TGTGCCAGCAGCCAAGTGCCCCCCCGCAGGGGGGTAGAGACCCAGTACTTC
clone size: NA
D gene: NA
J gene: TRBJ2-5
V gene: TRBV4-2

CDR3 protein: CASSLDLGGAGELFF
CDR3 DNA: TGTGCCAGCAGCTTAGATTTAGGAGGGGCCGGGGAGCTGTTTTTT
clone size: NA
D gene: NA
J gene: TRBJ2-2
V gene: TRBV7-9

CDR3 protein: CASSAGQGTYEQYF
CDR3 DNA: TGTGCCAGCAGCGCAGGACAGGGGACCTACGAGCAGTACTTC
clone size: once
D gene: TRBD1
J gene: TRBJ2-7
V gene: TRBV13

CDR3 protein: CASRLTGELFF
CDR3 DNA: TGTGCCAGCAGACTGACCGGGGAGCTGTTTTTT
clone size: NA
D gene: NA
J gene: TRBJ2-2
V gene: TRBV25-1

CDR3 protein: CASSGRRGGTETQYF
CDR3 DNA: TGTGCCAGCAGTGGTCGGCGGGGGGGCACGGAGACCCAGTACTTC
clone size: NA
D gene: TRBD2
J gene: TRBJ2-5
V gene: TRBV2

CDR3 protein: CASSFDRGMANTEAFF
CDR3 DNA: TGTGCCAGCAGTTTCGACAGGGGGATGGCGAACACTGAAGCTTTCTTT
clone size: NA
D gene: TRBD1
J gene: TRBJ1-1
V gene: TRBV25-1

CDR3 protein: CASSPSGYREQPQHF
CDR3 DNA: TGCGCCAGCAGCCCCTCGGGGTATAGGGAACAGCCCCAGCATTTT
clone size: NA
D gene: NA
J gene: TRBJ1-5
V gene: TRBV4-1

CDR3 protein: CASSQSGKGPTNEKLFF
CDR3 DNA: TGCGCCAGCAGTCAATCCGGCAAGGGGCCGACTAATGAAAAACTGTTTTTT
clone size: NA
D gene: NA
J gene: TRBJ1-4
V gene: TRBV23-1

CDR3 protein: CASSALTGANEKLFF
CDR3 DNA: TGTGCCAGCAGCGCCTTGACAGGCGCTAATGAAAAACTGTTTTTT
clone size: NA
D gene: NA
J gene: TRBJ1-4
V gene: TRBV5-6

CDR3 protein: CASSRRGIRYEQFF
CDR3 DNA: TGTGCCAGCAGCCGGCGGGGGATTCGGTATGAGCAGTTCTTC
clone size: NA
D gene: TRBD2
J gene: TRBJ2-1
V gene: TRBV5-6

CDR3 protein: CASNLRLTDTQYF
CDR3 DNA: TGCGCCAGCAATCTCAGGCTCACAGATACGCAGTATTTT
clone size: NA
D gene: NA
J gene: TRBJ2-3
V gene: TRBV5-1

CDR3 protein: CASSLGTGYTDTQYF
CDR3 DNA: TGTGCCAGCAGCCTCGGGACAGGGTATACAGATACGCAGTATTTT
clone size: NA
D gene: TRBD1
J gene: TRBJ2-3
V gene: TRBV7-9

CDR3 protein: CASSQAPGQGVISPLHF
CDR3 DNA: TGTGCCAGCAGCCAAGCACCAGGACAGGGGGTTATTTCACCCCTCCACTTT
clone size: NA
D gene: TRBD1
J gene: TRBJ1-6
V gene: TRBV4-2

CDR3 protein: CASSGTQGANSPLHF
CDR3 DNA: TGTGCCAGCAGTGGAACCCAGGGGGCAAATTCACCCCTCCACTTT
clone size: NA
D gene: TRBD1
J gene: TRBJ1-6
V gene: TRBV25-1

CDR3 protein: CASSVGVAFTDTQYF
CDR3 DNA: TGTGCCAGCAGCGTAGGGGTAGCGTTCACAGATACGCAGTATTTT
clone size: NA
D gene: NA
J gene: TRBJ2-3
V gene: TRBV9

CDR3 protein: CAWSVQTGTDTQYF
CDR3 DNA: TGTGCCTGGAGTGTACAGACCGGCACAGATACGCAGTATTTT
clone size: NA
D gene: NA
J gene: TRBJ2-3
V gene: TRBV30

CDR3 protein: CASRGRQGEGEQYF
CDR3 DNA: TGTGCCAGTAGGGGAAGACAGGGTGAGGGGGAGCAGTACTTC
clone size: NA
D gene: TRBD1
J gene: TRBJ2-7
V gene: TRBV19

CDR3 protein: CASTVLVNTEAFF
CDR3 DNA: TGTGCCAGTACGGTACTTGTGAACACTGAAGCTTTCTTT
clone size: NA
D gene: NA
J gene: TRBJ1-1
V gene: TRBV6-6

CDR3 protein: CASSYSRGDNSPLHF
CDR3 DNA: TGTGCCAGCAGTTACTCTCGAGGTGACAATTCACCCCTCCACTTT
clone size: NA
D gene: NA
J gene: TRBJ1-6
V gene: TRBV6-5

CDR3 protein: CASSLDRMNTEAFF
CDR3 DNA: TGTGCCAGCAGCTTGGACAGGATGAACACTGAAGCTTTCTTT
clone size: NA
D gene: TRBD1
J gene: TRBJ1-1
V gene: TRBV7-8

CDR3 protein: CASSFTPDRGGDTEAFF
CDR3 DNA: TGTGCCAGCAGCTTTACCCCGGACAGGGGAGGGGACACTGAAGCTTTCTTT
clone size: NA
D gene: TRBD1
J gene: TRBJ1-1
V gene: TRBV9